One sample yielded the 21 T cell receptor beta chains listed below, sequenced in a study of T cells in Graves' hyperthyroidism and ophthalmopathy. RNA transcripts served as the template for amplifying TCR beta CDR3 regions. An initial round of RT-PCR targeting the TCR CDR3 relied on the HTBI primer set. MiXCR, applied by TCRdb to the multiplex PCR reads, yields one record per CDR3 protein. The top ten hold roughly 19% of the sample, which has about 570,000 distinct CDR3 sequences, roughly 46% seen once. The specimen sequenced was peripheral blood or thyroid tissue (not recorded which). These receptors were taken from an adult woman with Graves' disease, either hyperthyroidism or ophthalmopathy (not recorded which).

The J gene is TRBJ2-6, the V gene TRBV2, with 8 positions matching TRBD2. The J segment lost 4 bases and the V segment lost 6 bases, leaving 14 bases of the junction unmatched. Per germline, CDR1 SNHLY and CDR2 FYNNEI. The CDR3 contains 18 residues. The CDR3 bases are TGTGCCAGCAGCGACTTAGTCGAGCGGGGGCCAGGGGCCAACGTCCTGACTTTC. Translating it yields CASSDLVERGPGANVLTF.

This chain links TRBV2 with TRBJ1-6, with unresolved D. V dropped 6 bases and J dropped 6 bases, with 12 bases sitting between them. Germline loops: CDR1 SNHLY, CDR2 FYNNEI. The CDR3 is 14 residues long. Here the CDR3 reads CASRDREGNSPLHF. The CDR3 DNA follows: TGTGCCAGCAGAGACCGGGAAGGTAATTCACCCCTCCACTTT.

The V gene is TRBV7-6, the J gene TRBJ2-5, with D perhaps TRBD2 (6 bases). CDR1 is SGHVS and CDR2 is FNYEAQ in the germline V gene. The CDR3 totals 14 residues. Trimming left V 0 bases short and J 5 bases short, with 10 bases between. The CDR3 DNA is TGTGCCAGCAGCTTAGCCGGGAGAGGTGAGACCCAGTACTTC. Translation gives CASSLAGRGETQYF.

This clonotype was detected ten times or more. The chain employs TRBV16 and TRBJ1-1; TRBD1 is a possible D gene (5 bases). The CDR3 consists of 16 residues. Germline values: CDR1 KGHSY, CDR2 FQNENV. With 4 bases removed from V and 3 bases from J, the gap between germline ends came to 18 bases. The CDR3 coding sequence is TGTGCCAGCAGCCCGAATCAGGCCCGGGGGGACACTGAAGCTTTCTTT. Amino acids: CASSPNQARGDTEAFF.

This clonotype has a handful of counts. V gene TRBV29-1 combines with J gene TRBJ1-2; D remains unclear. Germline CDR1 SQVTM, CDR2 ANQGSEA. Trimming removed 7 bases at V and 8 bases at J, with 11 bases between. The CDR3 is made up of 10 amino acids. CDR3 in amino acids: CSADLSGYTF. CDR3 DNA sequence: TGCAGCGCCGATCTAAGCGGCTACACCTTC.

This clonotype has more than one count but fewer than ten. The V gene is TRBV15, the J gene TRBJ2-7; the match to TRBD2 covers 7 bases. Germline V lookup: CDR1 LNHNV, CDR2 YYDKDF (reference sequence). Germline trimming cut 6 bases from V and 2 bases from J; bases unmatched to any gene: 7. This CDR3 spans 14 amino acids. DNA of the CDR3: TGTGCCACCAGTGTCAACCGGGGGGCCTACGAGCAGTACTTC. It is translated as CATSVNRGAYEQYF.

The J gene is TRBJ2-1, the V gene TRBV19, with unresolved D. Trimming stripped 6 bases from V and 7 bases from J, with 10 bases between. Germline lookup yields CDR1 LNHDA and CDR2 SQIVND (reference sequence). The CDR3 has 12 amino acids. CDR3 amino acids: CASRAYLNEQFF. The CDR3 coding sequence is TGTGCCAGTAGGGCTTACTTGAATGAGCAGTTCTTC.

This clonotype showed up many times. This chain connects TRBV11-2 to TRBJ2-5, with 8 bases lining up with TRBD2. V trimming: 3 bases; J trimming: 2 bases; junction bases outside the gene matches: 2. Germline V gene data show CDR1 as SGHAT and CDR2 as FQNNGV. The CDR3 is 14 amino acids. The CDR3 DNA sequence: TGTGCCAGCAGCTTTACTAGCGGACAAGAGACCCAGTACTTC. It specifies CASSFTSGQETQYF.

J is TRBJ2-5 and V is TRBV7-2, with 7 nucleotides matching TRBD2. The ends lost 6 bases at V and 1 base at J; junction bases unmatched: 8. CDR1 is SGHTA and CDR2 is FQGNSA in the germline V gene. This CDR3 spans 15 amino acids. The CDR3 loop reads CASSPSGTFQETQYF. CDR3 DNA sequence: TGTGCCAGCAGTCCGAGCGGGACCTTCCAAGAGACCCAGTACTTC.

This clonotype was found many times. The V call is TRBV20-1, the J call TRBJ2-7; D is undetermined. The V end lost 5 bases, the J end lost 4 bases, and 18 bases lay between the germline ends. Germline loops: CDR1 DFQATT, CDR2 SNEGSKA (reference sequence). The CDR3 is made up of 14 amino acids. CDR3 loop: CSAPRTAAPYEQYF. CDR3 bases: TGCAGTGCTCCGCGGACCGCCGCCCCTTACGAGCAGTACTTC.

The chain links TRBV9 to TRBJ2-5; 8 positions agree with TRBD2. This CDR3 has 14 residues. Germline CDR1 is SGDLS and CDR2 is YYNGEE. The V gene end was trimmed by 3 bases and the J gene end by 5 bases; junction bases not matched to a gene: 6. The CDR3 DNA is TGTGCCAGCAGCGATCGCGGGGGGCGTGAGACCCAGTACTTC. It translates to CASSDRGGRETQYF.

This clonotype turned up a few times. The rearrangement links TRBV11-1 to TRBJ2-5; TRBD2 agrees at 10 bases. CDR3 length equals 15 residues. Per germline, CDR1 SGHAT and CDR2 FQDESV (reference sequence). Losses at the gene ends were 1 base for V and 5 bases for J; bases not matched to a gene: 4. CDR3 protein: CASSLVASGSETQYF. The DNA of the CDR3 is TGTGCCAGCAGCTTAGTGGCTAGCGGGAGCGAGACCCAGTACTTC.

At least ten counts were recorded for this clonotype. The chain combines TRBV7-9 with TRBJ1-2; TRBD1 matches at 8 bases. The germline V gene has CDR1 SEHNR and CDR2 FQNEAQ (reference sequence). The J segment lost 3 bases and the V segment lost 5 bases, leaving 8 bases of the junction unmatched. The CDR3 is 15 residues long. The CDR3 spells CASSPGTGVDYGYTF. CDR3 sequence (DNA): TGTGCCAGCAGCCCCGGGACAGGAGTCGACTATGGCTACACCTTC.

Comment on this clonotype: A single base separates this from a much larger clone, so it may be a read error. CDR3 amino acids: CASSQGWDSAAFF. Here the CDR3 DNA reads TGTGCCAGCAGCCAGGGGTGGGACAGTGCGGCTTTCTTT. The chain uses TRBV7-9 and TRBJ1-1; 7 nucleotides agree with TRBD1. The CDR3 has 13 residues. Germline V CDR1 and CDR2: SEHNR, FQNEAQ (reference sequence). Unmatched junction bases numbered 11, after V lost 5 bases and J lost 11 bases.

The chain employs TRBV7-9 and TRBJ2-7; 7 nucleotides match TRBD1. This CDR3 is 15 amino acids long. From germline, CDR1 is SEHNR and CDR2 FQNEAQ (reference sequence). V lost 5 bases and J lost 6; bases outside the gene matches: 13. The CDR3 DNA is TGTGCCAGCAGCCCCCCCCCGGGACAGATCTTCGAGCAGTACTTC. This gives the protein CASSPPPGQIFEQYF.

This clonotype was recorded many times. The chain employs TRBV14 and TRBJ2-5, with 7 bases aligning to TRBD2. Trimming cost V 1 base and J 4 bases; bases outside gene matches: 15. Germline CDR1 and CDR2: SGHDN and FVKESK. This CDR3 region has 18 residues. This chain's CDR3 is CASSQGSYARGITETQYF. In DNA, the CDR3 is TGTGCCAGCAGCCAAGGGAGTTATGCGCGGGGGATCACAGAGACCCAGTACTTC. The full variable domain, in which reference TRBV14 and TRBJ2-5 provide the parts outside the CDR3, is EAGVTQFPSHSVIEKGQTVTLRCDPISGHDNLYWYRRVMGKEIKFLLHFVKESKQDESGMPNNRFLAERTGGTYSTLKVQPAELEDSGVYFCASSQGSYARGITETQYFGPGTRLLVL.

This clonotype has ten or more counts. This chain links TRBV10-3 with TRBJ1-4, with D perhaps matching TRBD1 (5 bases). Germline lookup yields CDR1 ENHRY and CDR2 SYGVKD. The length of the CDR3 is 14 residues. V was pared by 8 bases and J by 5 bases, with 15 bases between. CDR3 region: CAISPTGANEKLFF. CDR3 nucleotides: TGTGCCATCTCCCCGACTGGGGCGAATGAAAAACTGTTTTTT.

Regarding this clonotype: Compared with germline, one end of the junction differs, possibly owing to a read error. The V and J genes are TRBV5-1 and TRBJ2-2, with D tentatively TRBD2 (6 bases). This CDR3 has 14 residues. Germline-derived CDR1 and CDR2 are SGHRS and YFSETQ. CDR3 DNA: TGCGCCAGCATTCGGGAGCCGAACACTGGGGAGCTGTTTTTT. It translates to CASIREPNTGELFF.

The chain combines TRBV14 with TRBJ1-1; maybe TRBD1 (5 bases). Trimming removed 4 bases from V and 0 bases from J, with 12 bases in between. CDR3 length: 15 residues. Germline loops: CDR1 SGHDN, CDR2 FVKESK. CDR3 nucleotide sequence: TGTGCCAGCAGCCCAACAGAGGGGATGAACACTGAAGCTTTCTTT. This sequence encodes CASSPTEGMNTEAFF.

This clonotype was seen repeatedly, ten times or more. The chain has TRBV10-3 and TRBJ2-5, with D tentatively TRBD1 or TRBD2 (5 bases each). CDR3 length: 14 residues. Germline values: CDR1 ENHRY, CDR2 SYGVKD. The V gene lost 4 bases and the J gene lost 6 bases, with 15 bases spanning the gap. CDR3 residues: CAISGRGNLQTQYF. CDR3 bases: TGTGCCATCAGTGGACGGGGCAACTTGCAGACCCAGTACTTC.

This clonotype was counted ten times or more. This chain links TRBV5-8 with TRBJ1-1, with no clear D. The CDR3 length is 12 residues. The germline V and J ends were trimmed by 2 bases and 5 bases, with 7 bases remaining between them. Germline-derived CDR1 and CDR2 are SGHTS and YDEGEE. The CDR3: CASSFDVTEAFF. The CDR3 nucleotides are TGTGCCAGCAGCTTCGACGTTACTGAAGCTTTCTTT.